These 27 T cell receptor beta chains were sequenced from one sample in a study of chemoradiotherapy in HPV16-positive cancers. Assay: immunoSEQ multiplex PCR; the TCRdb copy retains only in-frame clones and omits some. Of about 7,600 clones detected, about 80% appear once; the ten largest clones hold almost 3%. The sample here was blood, taken from a patient who underwent chemoradiotherapy. These receptors all come from a human donor with HPV-associated anogenital cancer.

The gene calls are TRBV15 and TRBJ1-3; D not certain. This CDR3 contains 14 residues. The V and J ends lost 3 bases and 2 bases respectively, with 8 bases between them. Germline V gene sequence: CDR1 LNHNV, CDR2 YYDKDF (reference sequence). This CDR3 is CATSRESAGNTIYF. The CDR3 DNA reads as TGTGCCACCAGCAGGGAGTCGGCTGGAAACACCATATATTTT.

The gene calls are TRBV4-2 and TRBJ2-5, with 8 nucleotides matching TRBD2. The CDR3 is 16 residues long. Looked up from germline, CDR1 is LGHNA and CDR2 is YNFKEQ. J was trimmed by 2 bases and V by 4 bases; bases with no gene match: 9. The CDR3 DNA follows: TGTGCCAGCAGCCTCGGGGCGGGGGGCTCACAAGAGACCCAGTACTTC. Its translation: CASSLGAGGSQETQYF.

DNA of the CDR3: TGTGCCAGCAGCGAGGGACGGACTCAAGAGACCCAGTACTTC. Protein product: CASSEGRTQETQYF. V is TRBV9 and J is TRBJ2-5, with D tentatively TRBD1 or TRBD2 (5 bases each). The CDR3 contains 14 residues. Germline values: CDR1 SGDLS, CDR2 YYNGEE. The V end lost 3 bases, the J end lost 2 bases, and 11 bases lay between the germline ends.

The rearrangement joins TRBV10-3 to TRBJ1-4; 9 nucleotides align to TRBD1. The CDR3 contains 14 residues. Per the germline V gene, CDR1 is ENHRY and CDR2 is SYGVKD. J was trimmed by 8 bases and V by 10 bases; bases with no gene match: 11. The CDR3 sequence: CASDPGTGTEKLFF. As DNA, the CDR3 is TGTGCCAGCGATCCCGGGACAGGGACCGAAAAACTGTTTTTT.

V usage is TRBV5-1 and J usage is TRBJ2-3; D ambiguous. Trimming left V 3 bases short and J 0 bases short, with 8 bases between. The CDR3 extends over 14 amino acids. Germline lookup yields CDR1 SGHRS and CDR2 YFSETQ. The CDR3 DNA is TGCGCCAGCAGCTCGGAGCCTAGCACAGATACGCAGTATTTT. As protein: CASSSEPSTDTQYF. Complete variable domain (other parts from reference TRBV5-1 and TRBJ2-3): KAGVTQTPRYLIKTRGQQVTLSCSPISGHRSVSWYQQTPGQGLQFLFEYFSETQRNKGNFPGRFSGRQFSNSRSEMNVSTLELGDSALYLCASSSEPSTDTQYFGPGTRLTVL.

This sequence joins TRBV5-1 and TRBJ2-3, with 7 bases matching TRBD2. Trimming took 1 base from V and 7 from J; bases not matched to a gene: 21. The CDR3 contains 19 residues. The germline gives CDR1 SGHRS, CDR2 YFSETQ. The CDR3 loop is CASSLLLATQRGHVNTQYF. CDR3 coding DNA: TGCGCCAGCAGCTTGCTCCTCGCTACTCAGCGGGGTCACGTGAATACGCAGTATTTT.

This clone was seen a single time. This chain links TRBV5-5 with TRBJ1-6; D is undetermined. V was trimmed by 4 bases and J by 9 bases, leaving 11 bases between them. The length of the CDR3 is 13 residues. Germline V gene lookup returns CDR1 SGHKS and CDR2 YYEKEE (reference sequence). This CDR3 is CASSLEDGSPLHF. DNA for the CDR3: TGTGCCAGCAGCCTAGAAGACGGTTCACCCCTCCACTTT.

This clone was picked up one time. V gene TRBV6-4 combines with J gene TRBJ1-1, with D uncertain. Germline V gene lookup returns CDR1 MRHNA and CDR2 SNTAGT. V gave up 0 bases and J gave up 4 bases, with 12 bases separating them. The CDR3 is 15 amino acids. CDR3 in DNA: TGTGCCAGCAGTGACTCAGAGGGCGCAGGCACTGAAGCTTTCTTT. The encoded protein is CASSDSEGAGTEAFF.

The chain is built from TRBV6-5 and TRBJ2-1, with a weak D call TRBD1 (6 bases). The CDR3 contains 15 residues. V was shortened by 0 bases and J by 8 bases, with 14 bases between the two germline ends. From germline, CDR1 is MNHEY and CDR2 SVGAGI. The CDR3 DNA reads as TGTGCCAGCAGTTACTCAGGGGTGGGGGCCGATGAGCAGTTCTTC. It is translated as CASSYSGVGADEQFF.

The chain links TRBV29-1 to TRBJ2-5, with D hard to call. This CDR3 has 17 residues. Germline CDR1 is SQVTM and CDR2 is ANQGSEA. Trimming stripped 6 bases from V and 3 bases from J, with 26 bases between. The CDR3 here is CSVRKRRLVIREETQYF. In nucleotides, the CDR3 is TGCAGCGTCCGCAAACGCCGCCTGGTAATCCGGGAAGAGACCCAGTACTTC. Full variable domain (remainder filled in from reference TRBV29-1 and TRBJ2-5): SAVISQKPSRDICQRGTSLTIQCQVDSQVTMMFWYRQQPGQSLTLIATANQGSEATYESGFVIDKFPISRPNLTFSTLTVSNMSPEDSSIYLCSVRKRRLVIREETQYFGPGTRLLVL.

This chain joins TRBV11-2 and TRBJ2-7; no definite D call. The germline CDR1 and CDR2 sequences are SGHAT and FQNNGV. The V gene lost 0 bases and the J gene lost 0 bases, with 6 bases spanning the gap. This CDR3 comprises 14 residues. CDR3: CASSLESASYEQYF. The DNA for the CDR3 is TGTGCCAGCAGCTTAGAGTCAGCCTCCTACGAGCAGTACTTC.

The V call is TRBV7-3, the J call TRBJ2-3, with TRBD2 matching 9 bases. V dropped 5 bases and J dropped 5; count of bases not matched to a gene: 8. The CDR3 is 15 amino acids. Germline V lookup: CDR1 SGHTA, CDR2 FQGTGA. The CDR3 sequence: CASSEALAGRDTQYF. The DNA of the CDR3 is TGTGCCAGCAGCGAGGCCCTAGCGGGGCGAGATACGCAGTATTTT.

This sequence joins TRBV2 and TRBJ1-6, with TRBD1 matching over 8 bases. CDR1 is SNHLY, CDR2 FYNNEI, per germline. The CDR3 is 15 amino acids. Trimming cost V 8 bases and J 3 bases; bases outside gene matches: 6. CDR3 DNA: TGTGCCAGCTGTGGACAGGGCGACTATAATTCACCCCTCCACTTT. Translating gives CASCGQGDYNSPLHF.

The rearrangement links TRBV5-1 to TRBJ1-1; D ambiguous. The germline V gene has CDR1 SGHRS and CDR2 YFSETQ. This CDR3 region has 14 residues. Trimming took 0 bases from V and 2 from J, leaving 8 bases between them. The CDR3 bases are TGCGCCAGCAGCTTGGCAGCAGATAACACTGAAGCTTTCTTT. This sequence encodes CASSLAADNTEAFF.

The rearrangement uses TRBV7-9 and TRBJ1-2; D is undetermined. Trimming took off 3 bases at V and 4 bases at J, with 6 bases between the two ends. The CDR3 has 12 amino acids. The germline V gene encodes CDR1 SEHNR and CDR2 FQNEAQ (reference sequence). The CDR3 reads CASSFVTYGYTF. The CDR3 nucleotides are TGTGCCAGCAGCTTCGTCACCTATGGCTACACCTTC.

In this sample, this clone turned up a few times. V gene TRBV6-4 combines with J gene TRBJ2-3; the match to TRBD2 covers 10 bases. The ends lost 5 bases at V and 2 bases at J; junction bases unmatched: 4. CDR1 is MRHNA and CDR2 is SNTAGT in the germline V gene. This CDR3 has 15 residues. The CDR3 bases are TGTGCCAGCAGTCTACTAGCGGGGTCCACAGATACGCAGTATTTT. It is translated as CASSLLAGSTDTQYF.

The rearrangement links TRBV28 to TRBJ2-2, with a possible D match to TRBD1 (7 bases). The CDR3 runs 17 residues. The V end was cut by 4 bases, the J end by 3 bases, with 18 bases between. Germline V gene sequence: CDR1 MDHEN, CDR2 SYDVKM. In DNA, the CDR3 is TGTGCCAGCAGTTACCCCGGAGGAGGGGGCGACACCGGGGAGCTGTTTTTT. This gives the protein CASSYPGGGGDTGELFF.

The gene calls are TRBV7-8 and TRBJ2-1; no clear D gene. CDR1 and CDR2 from the germline V gene are SGHVS and FQNEAQ. The CDR3 loop spans 15 amino acids. Trimming cost V 5 bases and J 0 bases, with 11 bases left between them. For the CDR3, the DNA is TGTGCCAGCAGCGTTTTCGGCTCCTCCTACAATGAGCAGTTCTTC. This translates into CASSVFGSSYNEQFF.

The chain uses TRBV7-2 and TRBJ1-1; D not certain. The CDR3 has 13 residues. V was clipped by 5 bases and J by 7 bases, with 14 bases between them. The germline gives CDR1 SGHTA, CDR2 FQGNSA. CDR3 loop: CASSKWGSDEAFF. In DNA form, the CDR3 reads TGTGCCAGCAGCAAGTGGGGTTCTGATGAAGCTTTCTTT. The full variable domain, its missing parts supplied by reference TRBV7-2 and TRBJ1-1, is GAGVSQSPSNKVTEKGKDVELRCDPISGHTALYWYRQSLGQGLEFLIYFQGNSAPDKSGLPSDRFSAERTGGSVSTLTIQRTQQEDSAVYLCASSKWGSDEAFFGQGTRLTVV.

This chain joins TRBV11-2 and TRBJ2-7; no clear D. CDR1 SGHAT and CDR2 FQNNGV come from the germline V gene. The CDR3 runs 14 residues. V lost 2 bases and J 3 bases, leaving 11 bases between the germline ends. The CDR3 is CASSLTLTFYEQYF. The CDR3 DNA reads as TGTGCCAGCAGCTTAACCCTTACCTTCTACGAGCAGTACTTC.

The V call is TRBV13, the J call TRBJ2-3; the D gene is possibly TRBD2 (5 bases). Deletions cut 5 bases from V and 5 bases from J, with 17 bases between. This CDR3 contains 15 residues. Germline CDR1 and CDR2: PRHDT and FYEKMQ (reference sequence). This CDR3 is CASSPILVLGDTQYF. The DNA of the CDR3 is TGTGCCAGCAGCCCTATACTAGTTTTGGGAGATACGCAGTATTTT. Looking up the rest from reference TRBV13 and TRBJ2-3 gives the full variable domain: AAGVIQSPRHLIKEKRETATLKCYPIPRHDTVYWYQQGPGQDPQFLISFYEKMQSDKGSIPDRFSAQQFSDYHSELNMSSLELGDSALYFCASSPILVLGDTQYFGPGTRLTVL.

CDR3 nucleotides: TGTGCCAGCAGCTTAGGTCTCGGGGGCGGCAACTATGGCTACACCTTC. Encoded protein: CASSLGLGGGNYGYTF. The gene calls are TRBV7-3 and TRBJ1-2; TRBD1 might be the D (6 bases). The V and J ends lost 2 bases and 2 bases respectively, with 15 bases between them. CDR1 and CDR2 (germline): SGHTA, FQGTGA. This CDR3 comprises 16 residues.

There are a few counts of this clone. The chain has TRBV9 and TRBJ2-2; D possibly matches TRBD1 or TRBD2 (5 bases each). The CDR3 loop spans 16 amino acids. V was clipped by 0 bases and J by 4 bases, with 13 bases between them. Germline V gene sequence: CDR1 SGDLS, CDR2 YYNGEE. Here the CDR3 reads CASSVGGTALTGELFF. The CDR3 DNA follows: TGTGCCAGCAGCGTAGGGGGGACCGCTCTCACCGGGGAGCTGTTTTTT.

The chain has TRBV6-4 and TRBJ2-3; 8 bases line up with TRBD2. The V gene end was trimmed by 0 bases and the J gene end by 2 bases; junction bases not matched to a gene: 4. In germline, CDR1 is MRHNA, CDR2 SNTAGT. The CDR3 is made up of 16 amino acids. CDR3 sequence (DNA): TGTGCCAGCAGTGACTCTAGCGGGGCACACACAGATACGCAGTATTTT. Translated: CASSDSSGAHTDTQYF.

As regards this clone: This specimen includes other DNA sequences encoding the same CDR3. The chain is built from TRBV6-4 and TRBJ2-3; 9 bases map to TRBD2. CDR1 is MRHNA, CDR2 SNTAGT, per germline. The CDR3 is 15 amino acids. V gave up 3 bases and J gave up 5 bases; unmatched junction bases: 6. CDR3 sequence (DNA): TGTGCCAGCAGTGAAGGCGGGGGGGCAGGAGATACGCAGTATTTT. Translation gives CASSEGGGAGDTQYF.

This sequence joins TRBV21-1 and TRBJ1-2; TRBD1, as called in the table, went unchecked against the DNA. TRBV21-1 is termed a pseudogene. CDR3 length equals 12 residues. The chain's CDR3 is CASRRGGYGYTF. In nucleotides, the CDR3 is TGTGCCAGCCGCAGGGGCGGCTATGGCTACACCTTC.

This clone was found a few times. This rearrangement joins TRBV13 to TRBJ1-1; 7 positions match TRBD1. After removal of 5 bases from V and 1 base from J, the junction contained 7 bases not matched to a gene. In germline, CDR1 is PRHDT, CDR2 FYEKMQ (reference sequence). The CDR3 totals 15 residues. CDR3 protein: CASSVRQGSNTEAFF. DNA for the CDR3: TGTGCCAGCAGCGTAAGACAGGGCTCGAACACTGAAGCTTTCTTT.